These T cell receptor beta chains were read from a single sample in a study of beta chain features in type 1 diabetes. Only in-frame clones appear in the TCRdb table, and some are missing; sequencing was by immunoSEQ multiplex PCR. Here the sample spans approximately 330,000 clones, around 10% being singletons. Sample: naive CD4+ T cells from blood. Source of these receptors: a woman in her thirties in good health. Each CDR3 is given with its conserved first and last residue. The D gene is left open where the match is weak. The size field is filled for only some rows; it gives once, few, many or a size class.

len: 12
abundance: few
d_gene: NA
v_gene: TRBV28
j_gene: TRBJ2-5
CDR3nt: TGTGCCAGCACGGGAGTATTGGAGACCCAGTACTTC
CDR3aa: CASTGVLETQYF

len: 14
abundance: NA
d_gene: TRBD2
v_gene: TRBV7-2
j_gene: TRBJ2-7
CDR3nt: TGTGCCAGCAGCACTCTAGCGGGAGCCTACGAGCAGTACTTC
CDR3aa: CASSTLAGAYEQYF

len: 12
abundance: NA
d_gene: NA
v_gene: TRBV6-5
j_gene: TRBJ1-1
CDR3nt: TGTGCCAGCAGTTACATTAGAACTGAAGCTTTCTTT
CDR3aa: CASSYIRTEAFF

len: 13
abundance: NA
d_gene: NA
v_gene: TRBV28
j_gene: TRBJ1-5
CDR3nt: TGTGCCAGCGGTATGCAGGGCTGGCAGCCCCAGCATTTT
CDR3aa: CASGMQGWQPQHF

len: 14
abundance: few
d_gene: NA
v_gene: TRBV28
j_gene: TRBJ1-2
CDR3nt: TGTGCCAGCAGTTTATCAGGCACCATCTATGGCTACACCTTC
CDR3aa: CASSLSGTIYGYTF

len: 13
abundance: few
d_gene: NA
v_gene: TRBV19
j_gene: TRBJ2-1
CDR3nt: TGTGCCAGTAGCCGCCGCTTAGTCAATGAGCAGTTCTTC
CDR3aa: CASSRRLVNEQFF

len: 12
abundance: few
d_gene: NA
v_gene: TRBV28
j_gene: TRBJ2-2
CDR3nt: TGTGCCAGCACCGACAGTTTCGGGGAGCTGTTTTTT
CDR3aa: CASTDSFGELFF

len: 15
abundance: NA
d_gene: NA
v_gene: TRBV28
j_gene: TRBJ2-3
CDR3nt: TGTGCCAGCAGTTTATTTGCGGGGCTCTGGGATACGCAGTATTTT
CDR3aa: CASSLFAGLWDTQYF

len: 11
abundance: few
d_gene: NA
v_gene: TRBV2
j_gene: TRBJ2-7
CDR3nt: TGTGCCAGCAGTGGAGTATACGAGCAGTACTTC
CDR3aa: CASSGVYEQYF

len: 14
abundance: NA
d_gene: TRBD1
v_gene: TRBV7-9
j_gene: TRBJ1-5
CDR3nt: TGTGCCAGCACGGAGGGGGCGGGCAATCAGCCCCAGCATTTT
CDR3aa: CASTEGAGNQPQHF

len: 15
abundance: NA
d_gene: NA
v_gene: TRBV9
j_gene: TRBJ2-3
CDR3nt: TGTGCCAGCAGCGTCGGACATGCCACTGAGGATACGCAGTATTTT
CDR3aa: CASSVGHATEDTQYF

len: 16
abundance: few
d_gene: TRBD2
v_gene: TRBV4-2
j_gene: TRBJ2-1
CDR3nt: TGTGCCAGCAGCCAAGATTGGCTAGCGGACTACAATGAGCAGTTCTTC
CDR3aa: CASSQDWLADYNEQFF

len: 13
abundance: NA
d_gene: NA
v_gene: TRBV7-2
j_gene: TRBJ2-1
CDR3nt: TGTGCCAGCAGCTTTCTCGAGAGGCTTGAGCAGTTCTTC
CDR3aa: CASSFLERLEQFF